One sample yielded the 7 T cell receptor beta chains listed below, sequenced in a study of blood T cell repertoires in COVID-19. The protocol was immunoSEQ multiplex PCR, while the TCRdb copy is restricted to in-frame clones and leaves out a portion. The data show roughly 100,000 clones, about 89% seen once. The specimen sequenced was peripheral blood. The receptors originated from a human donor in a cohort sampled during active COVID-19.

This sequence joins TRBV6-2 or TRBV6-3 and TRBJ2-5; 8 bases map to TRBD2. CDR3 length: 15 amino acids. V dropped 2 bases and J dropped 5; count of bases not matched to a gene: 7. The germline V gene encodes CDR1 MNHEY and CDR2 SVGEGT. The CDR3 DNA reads TGTGCCAGCAGTTACACCGGGGGGGCCGTCGAGACCCAGTACTTC. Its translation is CASSYTGGAVETQYF.

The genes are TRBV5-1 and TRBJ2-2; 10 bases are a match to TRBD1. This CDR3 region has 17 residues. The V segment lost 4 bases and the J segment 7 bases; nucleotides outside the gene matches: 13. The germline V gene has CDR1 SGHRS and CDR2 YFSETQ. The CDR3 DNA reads TGCGCCAGCAGCCTCCCGAAGACAGGGGGCAATATCGGGGAGCTGTTTTTT. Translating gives CASSLPKTGGNIGELFF. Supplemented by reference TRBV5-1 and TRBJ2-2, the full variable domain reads KAGVTQTPRYLIKTRGQQVTLSCSPISGHRSVSWYQQTPGQGLQFLFEYFSETQRNKGNFPGRFSGRQFSNSRSEMNVSTLELGDSALYLCASSLPKTGGNIGELFFGEGSRLTVL.

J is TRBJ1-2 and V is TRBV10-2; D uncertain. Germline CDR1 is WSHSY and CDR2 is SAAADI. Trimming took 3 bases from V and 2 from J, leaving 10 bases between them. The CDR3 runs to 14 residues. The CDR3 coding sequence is TGCGCCAGCAGTGAAGAACAGCCGAACTATGGCTACACCTTC. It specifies CASSEEQPNYGYTF.

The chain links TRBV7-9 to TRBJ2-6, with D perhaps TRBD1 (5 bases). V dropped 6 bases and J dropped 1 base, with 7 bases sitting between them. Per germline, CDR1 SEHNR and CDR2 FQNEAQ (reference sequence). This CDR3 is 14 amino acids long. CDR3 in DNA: TGTGCCAGCAGGCCAGGGTCTGGGGCCAACGTCCTGACTTTC. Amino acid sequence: CASRPGSGANVLTF. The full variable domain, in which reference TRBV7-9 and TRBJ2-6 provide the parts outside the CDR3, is DTGVSQNPRHKITKRGQNVTFRCDPISEHNRLYWYRQTLGQGPEFLTYFQNEAQLEKSRLLSDRFSAERPKGSFSTLEIQRTEQGDSAMYLCASRPGSGANVLTFGAGSRLTVL.

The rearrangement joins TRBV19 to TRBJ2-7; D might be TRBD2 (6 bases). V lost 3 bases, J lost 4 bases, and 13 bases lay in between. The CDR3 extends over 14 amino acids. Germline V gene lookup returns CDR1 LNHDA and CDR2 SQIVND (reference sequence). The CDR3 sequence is CASSIGGAGYEQYF. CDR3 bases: TGTGCCAGTAGTATTGGCGGGGCTGGGTACGAGCAGTACTTC.

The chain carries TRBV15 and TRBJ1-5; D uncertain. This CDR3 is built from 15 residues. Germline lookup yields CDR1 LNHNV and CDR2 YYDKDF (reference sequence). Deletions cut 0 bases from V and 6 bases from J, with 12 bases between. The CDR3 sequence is CATSRDRQRGQPQHF. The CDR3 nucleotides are TGTGCCACCAGCAGAGATCGGCAGCGGGGTCAGCCCCAGCATTTT. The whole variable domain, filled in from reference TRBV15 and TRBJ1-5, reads DAMVIQNPRYQVTQFGKPVTLSCSQTLNHNVMYWYQQKSSQAPKLLFHYYDKDFNNEADTPDNFQSRRPNTSFCFLDIRSPGLGDTAMYLCATSRDRQRGQPQHFGDGTRLSIL.

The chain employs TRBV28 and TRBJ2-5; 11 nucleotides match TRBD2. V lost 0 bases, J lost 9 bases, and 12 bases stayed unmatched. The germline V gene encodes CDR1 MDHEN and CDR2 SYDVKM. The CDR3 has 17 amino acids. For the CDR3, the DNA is TGTGCCAGCAGTTTATGGAGCGCTAGCGGGGGGCCTAAGGCCCAGTACTTC. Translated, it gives CASSLWSASGGPKAQYF.